This entry describes one TCR beta chain. CDR3 length equals 12 residues. Germline V gene lookup returns CDR1 SGHTA and CDR2 FQGNSA. Between the trimmed V and J ends, which lost 3 bases and 8 bases, there was a span of 10 bases. TCRdb keeps only in-frame clones here, not all; method: immunoSEQ multiplex PCR. The table has about 61,000 clones, 75% to 90% seen once. This sample is drawn from a study of OX40 agonist ivuxolimab in advanced cancers. This clonotype was sampled from an adult with an advanced solid tumor such as melanoma, head and neck, liver or kidney cancer. Source: CD4+ or CD8+ T cells sorted from blood, taken in a trial of the OX40 agonist ivuxolimab. The chain couples TRBV7-2 to TRBJ1-1; no firm D call. In DNA, the CDR3 is TGTGCCAGCAGCTTCCAAAGGATGGAAGCTTTCTTT. Its protein is CASSFQRMEAFF.